The source of this TCR beta chain is a study of blood T cell repertoires in COVID-19. On the study more broadly: Donors in the United States, Italy and Spain gave samples during acute or convalescent COVID-19. T cells, B-cell-depleted T cells, or PBMCs provided the cDNA or gDNA that served as material.

Original processing methods: Cell counts per sample came from amplifying reference gene primers. TCRdb's table, derived via immunoSEQ multiplex PCR, lists solely in-frame clones and lacks some. For V, J and clone size, that table is used; D and trimming come from the DNA. The sample has roughly 250,000 clones; more than 60% are singletons. The source of this sequence is a woman aged 40-49 years with active or convalescent COVID-19. The sequencing input was peripheral blood.

In DNA form, the CDR3 reads TGTGCCAGTAGTGAGCGGGGGCTTAGAACCTACGAGCAGTACTTC. Its protein product is CASSERGLRTYEQYF. The V call is TRBV19, the J call TRBJ2-7; TRBD2 matches at 8 bases. V was pared by 5 bases and J by 2 bases, with 8 bases of the junction left unmatched. CDR1 is LNHDA and CDR2 is SQIVND in the germline V gene (reference sequence). The CDR3 length is 15 residues.